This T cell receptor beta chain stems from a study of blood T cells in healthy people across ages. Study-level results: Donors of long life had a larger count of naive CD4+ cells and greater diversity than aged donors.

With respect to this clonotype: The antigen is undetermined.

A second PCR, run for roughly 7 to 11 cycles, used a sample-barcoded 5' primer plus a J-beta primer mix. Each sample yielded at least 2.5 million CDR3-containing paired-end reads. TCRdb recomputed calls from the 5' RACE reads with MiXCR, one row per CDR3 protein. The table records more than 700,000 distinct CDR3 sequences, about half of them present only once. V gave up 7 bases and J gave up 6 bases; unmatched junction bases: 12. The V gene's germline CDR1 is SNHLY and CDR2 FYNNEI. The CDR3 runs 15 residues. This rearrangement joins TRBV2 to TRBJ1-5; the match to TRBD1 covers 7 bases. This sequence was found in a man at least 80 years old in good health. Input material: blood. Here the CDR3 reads CASNSGRGSGQPQHF. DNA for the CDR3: TGTGCCAGCAACTCGGGCAGGGGGTCTGGTCAGCCCCAGCATTTT.